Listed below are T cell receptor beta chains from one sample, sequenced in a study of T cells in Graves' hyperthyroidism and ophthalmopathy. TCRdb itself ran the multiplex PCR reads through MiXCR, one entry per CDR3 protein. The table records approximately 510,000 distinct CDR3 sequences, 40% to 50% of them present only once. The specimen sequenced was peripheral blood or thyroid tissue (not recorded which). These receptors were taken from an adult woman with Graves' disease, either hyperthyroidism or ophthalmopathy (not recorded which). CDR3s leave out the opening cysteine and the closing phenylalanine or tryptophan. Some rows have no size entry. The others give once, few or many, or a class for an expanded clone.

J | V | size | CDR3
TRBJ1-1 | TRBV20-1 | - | SGAGVNTEAF
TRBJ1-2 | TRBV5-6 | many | ASSLVRVPNYGYT
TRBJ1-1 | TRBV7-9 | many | ASSQDNVGTEAF
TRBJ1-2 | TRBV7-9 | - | ASSPWDESSNYGYT
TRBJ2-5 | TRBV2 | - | ASSEGEGQETQY
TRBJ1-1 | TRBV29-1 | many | SVNAGDRGFTEAF
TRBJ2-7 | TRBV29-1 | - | SLEGSGASEQY
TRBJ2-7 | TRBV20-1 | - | SAPTSGVTYEQY
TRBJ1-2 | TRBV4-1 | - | ASSEPGQRVYGYT
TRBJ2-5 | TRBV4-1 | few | ASSQMGVMETQY
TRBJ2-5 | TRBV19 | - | ASSSQPQETQY
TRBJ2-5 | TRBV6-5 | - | ASSYDDRVSLKTQY
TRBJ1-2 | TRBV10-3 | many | AIRPQIPNYGYT
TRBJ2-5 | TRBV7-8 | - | ASSARRGRWRETQY
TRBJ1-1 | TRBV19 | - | ASSIKTMTPWGEAF
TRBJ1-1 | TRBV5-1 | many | ASSSSNVPTEAF
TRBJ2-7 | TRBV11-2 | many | ASSTVWHRGPYEQY
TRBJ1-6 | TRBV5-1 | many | ASSLVPRQGFYRSYNSPLH
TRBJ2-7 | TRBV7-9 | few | ASSLRDGG
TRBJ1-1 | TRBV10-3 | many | AISSKGNSGLTEAF
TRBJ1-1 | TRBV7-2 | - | ASSRQGAINTEAF
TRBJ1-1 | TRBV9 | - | ASSAQIGTEAF
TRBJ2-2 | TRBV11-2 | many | ASSLGAGSLYTGELF
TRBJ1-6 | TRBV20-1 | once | SARTDTGNSPLH
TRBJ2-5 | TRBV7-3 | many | ASSLNPGGHRGPQETQY
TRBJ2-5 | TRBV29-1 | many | SVEELRQETQY
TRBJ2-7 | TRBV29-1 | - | SVWGQAYEQY
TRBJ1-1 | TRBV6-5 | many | ASRDRAPPEAF
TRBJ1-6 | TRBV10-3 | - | ASSYNDNSPLH
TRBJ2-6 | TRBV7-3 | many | ASSLAGGNGANVLT
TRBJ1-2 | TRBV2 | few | ASSETGMGT
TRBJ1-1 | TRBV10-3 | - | AIRGGQENTEAF
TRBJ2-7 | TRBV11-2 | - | ASSTLFGGSSYEQH
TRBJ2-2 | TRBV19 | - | ASSQAAGGLSGELF
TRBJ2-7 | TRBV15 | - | ATGTGGLYEQY
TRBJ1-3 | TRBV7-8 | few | ASSLGGEYLGNTIY
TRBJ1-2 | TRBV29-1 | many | SVGQGSNYGYT
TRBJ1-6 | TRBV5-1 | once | ASSPGTSEYSPLH
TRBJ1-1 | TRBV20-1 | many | SAREGRGLGAF
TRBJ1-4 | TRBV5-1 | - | ASSLEAQTLGEKLF
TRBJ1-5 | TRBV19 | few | ASMGTVGAQPQH
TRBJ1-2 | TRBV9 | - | ASSDAPTGNGGYT
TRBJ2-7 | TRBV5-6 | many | ASSLAREQY
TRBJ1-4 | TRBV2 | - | ASSGQTGEKLF
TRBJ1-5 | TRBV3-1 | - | ASSLSRINQPQH
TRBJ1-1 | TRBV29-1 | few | SVRPAQYTEAF
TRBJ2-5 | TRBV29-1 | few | SVDRGVEETQY
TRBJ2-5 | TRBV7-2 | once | ASREIKRTQY
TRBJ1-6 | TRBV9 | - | ASSPGRMAGSRSPLH
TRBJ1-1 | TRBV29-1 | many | SVNQNTEAF
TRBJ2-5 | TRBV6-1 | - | TSRETGGDQTQY
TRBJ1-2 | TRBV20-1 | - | SARPVGANYGYT
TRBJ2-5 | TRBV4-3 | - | ASSPDRLQY
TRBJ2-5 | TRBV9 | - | ASSSEQGAAETQY